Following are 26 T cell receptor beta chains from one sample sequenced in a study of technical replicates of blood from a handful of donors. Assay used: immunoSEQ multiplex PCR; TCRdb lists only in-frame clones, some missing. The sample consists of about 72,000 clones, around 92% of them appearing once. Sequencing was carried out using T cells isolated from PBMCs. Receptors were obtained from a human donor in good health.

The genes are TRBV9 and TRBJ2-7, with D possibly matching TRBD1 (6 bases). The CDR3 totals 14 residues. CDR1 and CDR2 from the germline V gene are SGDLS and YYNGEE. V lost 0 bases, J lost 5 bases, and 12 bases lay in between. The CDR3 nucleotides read TGTGCCAGCAGCGTAGGGCAGGGGATCCACGAGCAGTACTTC. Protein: CASSVGQGIHEQYF.

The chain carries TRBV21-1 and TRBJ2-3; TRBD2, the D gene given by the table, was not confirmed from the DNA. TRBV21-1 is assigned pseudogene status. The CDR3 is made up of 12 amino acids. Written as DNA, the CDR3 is TGTGCCAGCAGCAAATTGAGGGATACGCAGTATTTT. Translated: CASSKLRDTQYF.

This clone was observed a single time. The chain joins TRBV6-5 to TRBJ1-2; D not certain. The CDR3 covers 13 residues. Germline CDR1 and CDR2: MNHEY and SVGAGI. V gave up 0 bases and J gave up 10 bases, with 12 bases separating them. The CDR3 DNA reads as TGTGCCAGCAGTTACTCTCCGGGAGGAGTCTACACCTTC. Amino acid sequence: CASSYSPGGVYTF.

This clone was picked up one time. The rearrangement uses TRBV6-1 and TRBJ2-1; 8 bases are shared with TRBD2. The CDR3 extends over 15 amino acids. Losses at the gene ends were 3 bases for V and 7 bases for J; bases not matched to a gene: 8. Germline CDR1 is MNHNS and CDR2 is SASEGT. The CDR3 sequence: CASSDLGRAGNEQFF. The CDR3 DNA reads TGTGCCAGCAGTGACCTCGGGAGGGCCGGGAATGAGCAGTTCTTC.

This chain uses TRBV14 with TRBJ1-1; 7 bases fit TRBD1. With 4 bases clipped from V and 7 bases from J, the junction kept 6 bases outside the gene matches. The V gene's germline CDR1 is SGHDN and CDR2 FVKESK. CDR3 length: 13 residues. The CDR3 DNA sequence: TGTGCCAGCAGCCGAGCCAACAGGGGTGAAGCTTTCTTT. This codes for CASSRANRGEAFF.

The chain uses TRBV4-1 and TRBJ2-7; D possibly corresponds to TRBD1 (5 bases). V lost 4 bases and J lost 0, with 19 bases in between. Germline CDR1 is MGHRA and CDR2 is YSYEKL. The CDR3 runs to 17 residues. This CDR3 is CASSLLYPQGSSYEQYF. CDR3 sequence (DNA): TGCGCCAGCAGCCTCCTATACCCCCAGGGCAGCTCCTACGAGCAGTACTTC.

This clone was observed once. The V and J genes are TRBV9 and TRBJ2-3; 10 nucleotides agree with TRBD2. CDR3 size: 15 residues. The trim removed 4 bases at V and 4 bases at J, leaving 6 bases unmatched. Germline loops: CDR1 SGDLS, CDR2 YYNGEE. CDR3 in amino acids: CASSTSGRASDTQYF. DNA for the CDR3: TGTGCCAGCAGCACAAGCGGGAGGGCCTCAGATACGCAGTATTTT.

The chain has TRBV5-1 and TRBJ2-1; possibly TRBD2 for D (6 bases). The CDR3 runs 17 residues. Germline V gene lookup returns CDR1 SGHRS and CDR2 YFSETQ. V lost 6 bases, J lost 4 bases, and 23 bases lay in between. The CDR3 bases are TGCGCCAGCAAGCAGCTGCCCGGGACTCCTTCTTACAATGAGCAGTTCTTC. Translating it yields CASKQLPGTPSYNEQFF.

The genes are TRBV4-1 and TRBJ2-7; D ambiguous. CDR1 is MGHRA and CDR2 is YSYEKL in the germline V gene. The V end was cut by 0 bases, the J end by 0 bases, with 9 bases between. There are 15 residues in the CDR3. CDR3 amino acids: CASSQEYGGSYEQYF. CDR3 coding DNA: TGCGCCAGCAGCCAAGAATACGGTGGCTCCTACGAGCAGTACTTC.

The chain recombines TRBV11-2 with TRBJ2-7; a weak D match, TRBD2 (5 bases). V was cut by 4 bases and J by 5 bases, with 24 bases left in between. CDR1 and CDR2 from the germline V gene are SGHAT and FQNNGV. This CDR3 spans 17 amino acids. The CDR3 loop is CASSSPIGKGAFNEQYF. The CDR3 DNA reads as TGTGCCAGCAGCTCCCCCATCGGGAAGGGCGCCTTCAACGAGCAGTACTTC.

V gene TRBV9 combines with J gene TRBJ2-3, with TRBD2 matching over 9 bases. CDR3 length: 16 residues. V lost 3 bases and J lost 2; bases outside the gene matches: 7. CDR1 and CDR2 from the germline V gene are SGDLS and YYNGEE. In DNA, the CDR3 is TGTGCCAGCAGCGCCGGGACTAGCCGGTTCACAGATACGCAGTATTTT. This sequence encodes CASSAGTSRFTDTQYF.

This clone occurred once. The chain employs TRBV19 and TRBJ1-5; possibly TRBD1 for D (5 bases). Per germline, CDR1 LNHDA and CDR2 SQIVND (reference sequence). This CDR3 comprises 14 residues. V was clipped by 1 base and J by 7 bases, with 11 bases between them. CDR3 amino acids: CASSIVGVRQPQHF. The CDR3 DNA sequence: TGTGCCAGTAGTATAGTAGGGGTCCGGCAGCCCCAGCATTTT.

The CDR3 bases are TGTGCCAGCAGGGACAGCTCTGGAAACACCATATATTTT. Its protein product is CASRDSSGNTIYF. The chain has TRBV27 and TRBJ1-3, with D perhaps matching TRBD1 (6 bases). V was cut by 6 bases and J by 0 bases, with 6 bases left in between. This CDR3 region has 13 residues. CDR1 and CDR2 from the germline V gene are MNHEY and SMNVEV (reference sequence).

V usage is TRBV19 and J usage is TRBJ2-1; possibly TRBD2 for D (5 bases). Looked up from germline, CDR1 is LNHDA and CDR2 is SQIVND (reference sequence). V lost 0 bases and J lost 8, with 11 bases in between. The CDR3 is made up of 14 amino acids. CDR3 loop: CASSIEVEAHEQFF. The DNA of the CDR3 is TGTGCCAGTAGTATAGAGGTGGAGGCTCATGAGCAGTTCTTC.

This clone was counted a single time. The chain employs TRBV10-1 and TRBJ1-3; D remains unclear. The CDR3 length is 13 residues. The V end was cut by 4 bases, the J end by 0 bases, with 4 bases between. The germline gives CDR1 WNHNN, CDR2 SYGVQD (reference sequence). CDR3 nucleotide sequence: TGCGCCAGCAGTGTCAACTCTGGAAACACCATATATTTT. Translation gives CASSVNSGNTIYF.

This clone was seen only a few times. This chain's CDR3 is CASSHPQGARETQYF. As DNA, the CDR3 is TGTGCCAGCAGCCATCCCCAGGGGGCTAGGGAGACCCAGTACTTC. The chain couples TRBV11-3 to TRBJ2-5, with TRBD1 matching over 8 bases. This CDR3 has 15 amino acids. V trimming: 5 bases; J trimming: 5 bases; junction bases outside the gene matches: 10. Germline CDR1 and CDR2: SGHNT and YENEEA.

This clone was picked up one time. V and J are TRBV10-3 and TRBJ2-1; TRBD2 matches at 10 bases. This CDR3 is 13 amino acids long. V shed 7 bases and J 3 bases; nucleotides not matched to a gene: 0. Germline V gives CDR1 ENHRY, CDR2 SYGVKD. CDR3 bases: TGTGCCATCACTAGCGGGAGCTACAATGAGCAGTTCTTC. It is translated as CAITSGSYNEQFF.

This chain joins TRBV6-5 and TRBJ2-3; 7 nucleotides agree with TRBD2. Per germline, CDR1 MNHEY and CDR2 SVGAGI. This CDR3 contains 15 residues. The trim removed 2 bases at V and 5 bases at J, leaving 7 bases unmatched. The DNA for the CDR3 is TGTGCCAGCAGTTACGGGGGAGGGGAGAGAGATACGCAGTATTTT. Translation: CASSYGGGERDTQYF.

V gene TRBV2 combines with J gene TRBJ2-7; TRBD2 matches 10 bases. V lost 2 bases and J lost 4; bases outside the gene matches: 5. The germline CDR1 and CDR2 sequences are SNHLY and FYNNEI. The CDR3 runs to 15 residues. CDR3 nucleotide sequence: TGTGCCAGCAGTGAAATGGGGACTAGCGTATACGAGCAGTACTTC. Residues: CASSEMGTSVYEQYF.

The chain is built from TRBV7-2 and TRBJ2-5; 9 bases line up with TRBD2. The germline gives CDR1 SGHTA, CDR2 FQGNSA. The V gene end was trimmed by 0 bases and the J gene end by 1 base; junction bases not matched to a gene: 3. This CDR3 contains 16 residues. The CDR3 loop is CASSLASGRSQETQYF. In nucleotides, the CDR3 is TGTGCCAGCAGCTTAGCTAGCGGGAGATCCCAAGAGACCCAGTACTTC. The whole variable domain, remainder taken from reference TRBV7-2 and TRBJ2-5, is GAGVSQSPSNKVTEKGKDVELRCDPISGHTALYWYRQSLGQGLEFLIYFQGNSAPDKSGLPSDRFSAERTGGSVSTLTIQRTQQEDSAVYLCASSLASGRSQETQYFGPGTRLLVL.

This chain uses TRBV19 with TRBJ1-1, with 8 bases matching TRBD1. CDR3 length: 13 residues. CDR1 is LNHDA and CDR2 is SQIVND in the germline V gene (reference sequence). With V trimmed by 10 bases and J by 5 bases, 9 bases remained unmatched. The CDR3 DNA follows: TGTGCCACCGATACAGGGGGGAGGACTGAAGCTTTCTTT. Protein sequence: CATDTGGRTEAFF.

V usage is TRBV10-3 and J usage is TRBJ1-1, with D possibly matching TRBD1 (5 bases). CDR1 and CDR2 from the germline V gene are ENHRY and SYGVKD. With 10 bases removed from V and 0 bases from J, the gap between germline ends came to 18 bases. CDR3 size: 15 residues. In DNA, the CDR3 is TGTGCCACCCACGGAGTGGGACTTCTGAACACTGAAGCTTTCTTT. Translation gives CATHGVGLLNTEAFF.

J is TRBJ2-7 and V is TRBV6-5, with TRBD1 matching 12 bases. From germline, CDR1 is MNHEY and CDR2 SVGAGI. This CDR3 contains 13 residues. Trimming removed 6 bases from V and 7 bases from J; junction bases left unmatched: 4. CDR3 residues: CASRGQGAREQYF. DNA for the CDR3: TGTGCCAGCAGGGGACAGGGGGCGCGGGAGCAGTACTTC.

In DNA form, the CDR3 reads TGTGCCAGCAGCTCTCCGGGAAGACCCTACGAGCAGTACTTC. This translates into CASSSPGRPYEQYF. The chain couples TRBV11-3 to TRBJ2-7, with TRBD2 as a possible D gene (5 bases). V gave up 4 bases and J gave up 2 bases, with 12 bases separating them. The CDR3 extends over 14 amino acids. Germline CDR1 is SGHNT and CDR2 is YENEEA.

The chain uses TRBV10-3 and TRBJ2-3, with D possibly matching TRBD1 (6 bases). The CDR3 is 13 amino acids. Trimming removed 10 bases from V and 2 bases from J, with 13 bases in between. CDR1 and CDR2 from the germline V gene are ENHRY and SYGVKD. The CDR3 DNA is TGTGCCACCTTACAGGGAACCACAGATACGCAGTATTTT. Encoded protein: CATLQGTTDTQYF.

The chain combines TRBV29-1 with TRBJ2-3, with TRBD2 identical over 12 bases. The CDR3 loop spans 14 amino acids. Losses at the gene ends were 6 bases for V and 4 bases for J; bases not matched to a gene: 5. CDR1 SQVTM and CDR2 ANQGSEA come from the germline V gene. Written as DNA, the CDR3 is TGCAGCGTCGTCGGGACTAGCGGGCCAGATACGCAGTATTTT. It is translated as CSVVGTSGPDTQYF.